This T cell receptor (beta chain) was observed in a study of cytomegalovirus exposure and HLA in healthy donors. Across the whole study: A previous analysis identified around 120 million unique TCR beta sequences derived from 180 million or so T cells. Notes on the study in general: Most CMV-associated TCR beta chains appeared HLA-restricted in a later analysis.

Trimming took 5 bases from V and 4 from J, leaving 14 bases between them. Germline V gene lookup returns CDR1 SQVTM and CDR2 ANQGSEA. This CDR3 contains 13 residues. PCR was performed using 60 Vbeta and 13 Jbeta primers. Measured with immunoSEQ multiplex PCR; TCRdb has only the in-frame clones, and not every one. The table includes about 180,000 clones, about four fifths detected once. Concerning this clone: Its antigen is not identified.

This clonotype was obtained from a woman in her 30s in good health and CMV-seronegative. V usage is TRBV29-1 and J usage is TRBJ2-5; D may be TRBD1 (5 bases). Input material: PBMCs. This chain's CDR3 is CSVSDRTPETQYF. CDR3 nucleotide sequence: TGCAGCGTTTCCGACAGAACCCCAGAGACCCAGTACTTC.